This T cell receptor (beta chain) was sequenced during a study of cytomegalovirus exposure and HLA in healthy donors. Broader study findings: Whilst most TCR sequences proved rare, a subset of public TCRs occurred across many donors. Earlier analysis looked at TCR beta V segments, and most were productive about 87% or about 30% of the time. According to a later analysis, donors in an Asian-associated ancestry cluster reportedly had fewer N-insertions than the roughly 640-donor mean.

Those who donated were healthy bone marrow donors. Germline lookup yields CDR1 LGHNA and CDR2 YSLEER. This CDR3 is 18 amino acids long. Between the trimmed V and J ends, which lost 0 bases and 1 base, there was a span of 13 bases. Use of 60 Vbeta and 13 Jbeta primers characterized the PCR. Data came from immunoSEQ multiplex PCR; TCRdb stores just in-frame clones and leaves some out. The sample carries about 110,000 clones, 73% recorded once. Comment on this clone: What it binds is unknown.

Sequencing was performed on PBMCs. This sequence was found in a man in his forties in good health and CMV-seronegative. The chain has TRBV4-3 and TRBJ2-6; tentative D call: TRBD1 (5 bases). As DNA, the CDR3 is TGCGCCAGCAGCCAAGACCTCCGTTCAGGGTCTGGGGCCAACGTCCTGACTTTC. Protein product: CASSQDLRSGSGANVLTF.